This T cell receptor (beta chain) was observed in a study of blood T cell repertoires in COVID-19. The wider study: Whether acute or convalescent, the COVID-19 samples came from the United States, Italy and Spain. In each case, the material was cDNA or gDNA derived from T cells, B-cell-depleted T cells, or PBMCs.

Authors' analysis steps: Reference gene primer amplification gave nucleated cell count estimates. The repertoire was sequenced with immunoSEQ multiplex PCR; TCRdb's copy has only in-frame clones and lacks some. That table is the source of V, J and clone size, and D and trimming were worked out from the DNA. Of 200,000 to 300,000 clones in the sample, approximately 89% were seen once. The CDR3 is 16 amino acids. The V end lost 0 bases, the J end lost 0 bases, and 11 bases lay between the germline ends. In germline, CDR1 is SGHTA, CDR2 FQGNSA. The chain combines TRBV7-2 with TRBJ1-2; D might be TRBD1 (6 bases). This TCR came from a man between 35 and 55 years old who had recovered from COVID-19. Sequenced input: peripheral blood. CDR3 bases: TGTGCCAGCAGCTTAGCACCGGGACAAACTAACTATGGCTACACCTTC. It translates to CASSLAPGQTNYGYTF.